Listed below are T cell receptor beta chains from one sample, sequenced in a study of T cells in Graves' hyperthyroidism and ophthalmopathy. In TCRdb, the multiplex PCR reads were re-called with MiXCR into one record per CDR3 protein. The table includes roughly 500,000 distinct CDR3 sequences, approximately 15% detected once. The material sequenced was blood. These TCRs come from a woman in her 30s with Graves' hyperthyroidism that later progressed to Graves' ophthalmopathy. CDR3s include the opening cysteine and the closing phenylalanine or tryptophan. The D gene is left open where the match is weak. Size tells how often a clone was seen (once, few, many) or the class of an expanded clone, and some rows leave it out.

cdr3_nt	cdr3_aa	d_call	clone_size	v_call	j_call
TGTGCCAGTAGTAGCGGACAGGTCAGGACCACAGATACGCAGTATTTT	CASSSGQVRTTDTQYF	TRBD1	many	TRBV19	TRBJ2-3
TGTGCCAGCAGCCAAGACCCCGGGGCGGTTGGGCAGTACTTC	CASSQDPGAVGQYF	-	few	TRBV4-2	TRBJ2-7
TGTGCCAGCAGGATAGCTGTCGTTAATGAGCAGTTCTTC	CASRIAVVNEQFF	-	many	TRBV6-2/TRBV6-3	TRBJ2-1
TGTGCCAGCAGTTTCGGGCAGGGTTCACCCCTCCACTTT	CASSFGQGSPLHF	-	many	TRBV12-3/TRBV12-4	TRBJ1-6
TGTGCCAGCCGGGACAATGAGGGACGGAACACTGAAGCTTTCTTT	CASRDNEGRNTEAFF	-	many	TRBV19	TRBJ1-1
TGCAGCGTTGAAAGAGGGGGCTTGGCTGAAGCTTTCTTT	CSVERGGLAEAFF	TRBD1	many	TRBV29-1	TRBJ1-1
TGTGCCAGCAGTTCGGGGGAGAATCAGCGCTATGGCTACACCTTC	CASSSGENQRYGYTF	-	many	TRBV27	TRBJ1-2
TGTGCCAGCTCACCACCGGTCGGGACTAGCGGGGGCGGCGTTGTCAAAAACATTCAGTACTTC	CASSPPVGTSGGGVVKNIQYF	TRBD2	-	TRBV12-3/TRBV12-4	TRBJ2-4
TGTGCTAGTGGTTTGGTAGACGGGGAGCTGTTTTTT	CASGLVDGELFF	-	many	TRBV12-5	TRBJ2-2
TGTGCCAGCAGTTACTCAGGGGAAGAACAGCCCCAGCATTTT	CASSYSGEEQPQHF	-	few	TRBV6-6	TRBJ1-5
TGCGCCAGCAGCATACCGGGACAGGGGAACAATGAGCAGTTCTTC	CASSIPGQGNNEQFF	TRBD1	many	TRBV5-1	TRBJ2-1
TGTGCCAGCAGTGAAGGGTTTGCTAATGAAAAACTGTTTTTT	CASSEGFANEKLFF	-	-	TRBV6-1	TRBJ1-4
TGTGCCAGCAGTTCTTGGGCCACTAGCGGGAGAGGGGGGGACATCTCCTACAATGAGCAGTTCTTC	CASSSWATSGRGGDISYNEQFF	TRBD2	-	TRBV12-3/TRBV12-4	TRBJ2-1
TGCGCCAGCAGCCAAGAAAGGACCACAGACAATGAGCAGTTCTTC	CASSQERTTDNEQFF	-	many	TRBV4-3	TRBJ2-1
TGTGCCAGCAGCCCATTAACGGGAACCTCATTAGGCGAGCAGTACTTC	CASSPLTGTSLGEQYF	-	many	TRBV7-9	TRBJ2-7
TGTGCCACCAGTGATTGGGGTACCTACAATGAGCAGTTCTTC	CATSDWGTYNEQFF	-	-	TRBV24-1	TRBJ2-1
TGTGCCTGGAGTAATTACTCTGGCTACACCTTC	CAWSNYSGYTF	-	-	TRBV30	TRBJ1-2
TGTGCCAGCAGCTTAGTTGGACATCAGAACACTGAAGCTTTCTTT	CASSLVGHQNTEAFF	-	few	TRBV7-9	TRBJ1-1
TGTGCCAGCAGTCTTACGAATGGGTATGGCTACACCTTC	CASSLTNGYGYTF	-	many	TRBV27	TRBJ1-2
TGCAGTGCTAGAACTAATGCGGGATACGAGCAGTACTTC	CSARTNAGYEQYF	-	-	TRBV20-1	TRBJ2-7
TGTGCCAGCAGTAGGAGCTCCTCTGGAAACACCATATATTTT	CASSRSSSGNTIYF	-	many	TRBV6-1	TRBJ1-3
TGTGCCACCAGTGACCCTGACAGAGGGTGGCATTTT	CATSDPDRGWHF	-	-	TRBV24-1	TRBJ1-5
TGTGCCAGCAGCCGCGGGGCAGGAGATACGCAGTATTTT	CASSRGAGDTQYF	-	-	TRBV7-3	TRBJ2-3
TGTGCCAGCACCGTCGGGACAGTGAACATTCAGTACTTC	CASTVGTVNIQYF	TRBD1	many	TRBV12-3/TRBV12-4	TRBJ2-4
TGTGCTAGTGGTTTCCCAGGGGGCCCAAAGTACAATGAGCAGTTCTTC	CASGFPGGPKYNEQFF	TRBD1	-	TRBV12-5	TRBJ2-1
TGTGCCAGCAGACAGGCCCTGGTGACTCTCTATGGCTACACCTTC	CASRQALVTLYGYTF	-	few	TRBV6-1	TRBJ1-2
TGCGCCAGCAGCCAAGCCGGACCGGGCATTGAGCAGTTCTTC	CASSQAGPGIEQFF	-	many	TRBV4-1	TRBJ2-1
TGTGCCAGCACCGCGGCGGGGAGAAGAACCGAGCAGTACTTC	CASTAAGRRTEQYF	-	many	TRBV12-3/TRBV12-4	TRBJ2-7
TGCGCCAGCAGCTCCGGGACTAGCGGGAGGTGGGGCACAGATACGCAGTATTTT	CASSSGTSGRWGTDTQYF	TRBD2	few	TRBV5-1	TRBJ2-3
TGTGCCAGCAGCGTAGGACAGGGAGACAATCAGCCCCAGCATTTT	CASSVGQGDNQPQHF	TRBD1	-	TRBV9	TRBJ1-5
TGTGCCAGCAGTTTCCAGGGTGTGAACACTGAAGCTTTCTTT	CASSFQGVNTEAFF	-	many	TRBV12-3/TRBV12-4	TRBJ1-1
TGTGCCAGCAGCCCCGGGTCCGAGCAGTACTTC	CASSPGSEQYF	-	many	TRBV7-2	TRBJ2-7
TGTGCCAGCAGCTCGGCCGGGACAGGGTACCAAGAGACCCAGTACTTC	CASSSAGTGYQETQYF	TRBD1	many	TRBV5-5	TRBJ2-5
TGTGCCAGCAGTTTCTGGCGGGGGAGCTCCTACGAGCAGTACTTC	CASSFWRGSSYEQYF	TRBD2	few	TRBV28	TRBJ2-7
TGTGCCACCAGTGATCCCGGGACAGGGGATGGCTACACCTTC	CATSDPGTGDGYTF	TRBD1	few	TRBV24-1	TRBJ1-2
TGCGCCAGCAGCCAAGATCTTTCAGGGAGCGTATTCGGGACCCAGTACTTC	CASSQDLSGSVFGTQYF	-	-	TRBV4-1	TRBJ2-5
TGTGCCAGCAGCCAAGATTCGTCTGCCTCCGGAAACACCATATATTTT	CASSQDSSASGNTIYF	-	many	TRBV3-1	TRBJ1-3
TGCAGTGCTAGAGAGGGTAGCGGGCGTTCCTACGAGCAGTACTTC	CSAREGSGRSYEQYF	TRBD2	few	TRBV20-1	TRBJ2-7
TGTGCCAGCAGTCGGGACTATGCTAACTATGGCTACACCTTC	CASSRDYANYGYTF	-	many	TRBV28	TRBJ1-2
TGTGCCAGCAGTACACCGGGAACCTACGAGCAGTACTTC	CASSTPGTYEQYF	-	many	TRBV6-1	TRBJ2-7
TGCAGTGCTAGCCCCCCCGGCGGGGTATCCTACGAGCAGTACTTC	CSASPPGGVSYEQYF	-	few	TRBV20-1	TRBJ2-7
TGTGCCAGCAGCGAAATTAAGGGGGGTGGCACAGATACGCAGTATTTT	CASSEIKGGGTDTQYF	-	once	TRBV7-9	TRBJ2-3
TGTGCCAGCAGTTTATCGCGGCAGCTTTATAGCAATCAGCCCCAGCATTTT	CASSLSRQLYSNQPQHF	-	many	TRBV27	TRBJ1-5
TGCGCCAGCCACCATGGGGCTAGCGGTTACACCGGGGAGCTGTTTTTT	CASHHGASGYTGELFF	TRBD2	-	TRBV5-1	TRBJ2-2
TGTGCCAGCAGGTACACAGCTTCACCCCTCCACTTT	CASRYTASPLHF	-	few	TRBV6-1	TRBJ1-6
TGTGCCAGCAGTTATTCTACACGCGGGTCCTATGGCTACACCTTC	CASSYSTRGSYGYTF	-	-	TRBV6-2/TRBV6-3	TRBJ1-2
TGTGCCACCAGTCTCGACAGGGGGCAGAACAATGAGCAGTTCTTC	CATSLDRGQNNEQFF	TRBD1	many	TRBV24-1	TRBJ2-1
TGCGCCAGCAGTGGGGACAGGGACTCCGAAGCTTTCTTT	CASSGDRDSEAFF	TRBD1	many	TRBV10-1	TRBJ1-1
TGCAGCGACCGGGACAGGCCTTTGACGGGGAACGAGCAGTACTTC	CSDRDRPLTGNEQYF	TRBD1	many	TRBV29-1	TRBJ2-7
TGTGCCAGCAGCCCTCAGGGGGCCTACGAGCAGTACTTC	CASSPQGAYEQYF	TRBD1	-	TRBV14	TRBJ2-7
TGTGCCAGCAGCCAAGATGCAGGGGAATGGAACGGCTACACCTTC	CASSQDAGEWNGYTF	-	many	TRBV14	TRBJ1-2
TGTGCCAGCAGCGAAGCGGGAAGTGATACAGATACGCAGTATTTT	CASSEAGSDTDTQYF	TRBD2	many	TRBV11-3	TRBJ2-3
TGTGCCAGCAGTCCTAACAGGGCGCAGCCCCAGCATTTT	CASSPNRAQPQHF	-	few	TRBV6-2/TRBV6-3	TRBJ1-5
TGCGCCAGCAGCGTAGGACAGTTGGGGGCCAACGTCCTGACTTTC	CASSVGQLGANVLTF	-	-	TRBV5-1	TRBJ2-6
TGCAGTACCTCCGGGACTCCAACAGATACGCAGTATTTT	CSTSGTPTDTQYF	-	few	TRBV20-1	TRBJ2-3
TGTGCCAGCAGTGGGACAGGTTTCGGATCGCTGTTTTTT	CASSGTGFGSLFF	TRBD1	many	TRBV27	TRBJ2-2
TGTGCCAGCAGTGAAAACGGACAGGGGGTTACTGAAGCTTTCTTT	CASSENGQGVTEAFF	TRBD1	many	TRBV6-1	TRBJ1-1
TGTGCCAGCAGCTTAGAAGGGCAGGTAATGAACACTGAAGCTTTCTTT	CASSLEGQVMNTEAFF	-	many	TRBV7-8	TRBJ1-1
TGCAGTGCTAGAACAGGGGGCAAGTTTGGCTACGAGCAGTACTTC	CSARTGGKFGYEQYF	TRBD1	many	TRBV20-1	TRBJ2-7